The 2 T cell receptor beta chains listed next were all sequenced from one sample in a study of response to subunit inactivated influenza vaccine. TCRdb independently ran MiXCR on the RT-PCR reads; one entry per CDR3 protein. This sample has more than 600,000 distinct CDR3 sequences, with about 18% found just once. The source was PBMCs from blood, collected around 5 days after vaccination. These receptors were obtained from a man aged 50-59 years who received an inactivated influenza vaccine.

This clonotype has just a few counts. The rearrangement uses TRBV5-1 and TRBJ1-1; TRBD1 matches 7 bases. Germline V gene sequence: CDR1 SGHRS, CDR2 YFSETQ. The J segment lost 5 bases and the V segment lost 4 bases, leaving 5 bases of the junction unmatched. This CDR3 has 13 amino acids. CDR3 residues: CASSTGQETEAFF. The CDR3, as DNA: TGCGCCAGCAGCACCGGACAGGAAACTGAAGCTTTCTTT.

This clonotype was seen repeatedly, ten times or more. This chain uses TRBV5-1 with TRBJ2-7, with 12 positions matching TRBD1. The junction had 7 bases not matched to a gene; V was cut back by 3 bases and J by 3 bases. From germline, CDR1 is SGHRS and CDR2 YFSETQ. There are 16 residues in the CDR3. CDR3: CASSSTGTGGFYEQYF. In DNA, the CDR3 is TGCGCCAGCAGCTCGACCGGGACAGGGGGCTTCTACGAGCAGTACTTC.